The 20 T cell receptor beta chains below were found in one sample sequenced in a study of CD8 T cells in Susac syndrome. RNA totalling roughly 0.5 to 1 ug underwent reverse transcription with random hexamers. MiXCR was run by TCRdb on the immunoSEQ multiplex PCR reads, yielding one entry per CDR3 protein. The data hold 100,000 to 150,000 distinct CDR3 sequences, with roughly 80% observed a single time. The source material was CD8+ T cells from PBMCs. These receptors all stem from a human donor with multiple sclerosis.

The J gene is TRBJ1-1, the V gene TRBV11-2; D ambiguous. CDR3 size: 16 residues. The germline V gene has CDR1 SGHAT and CDR2 FQNNGV. The germline V and J ends were trimmed by 5 bases and 0 bases, with 16 bases remaining between them. The CDR3 loop is CASSLPGVGMNTEAFF. CDR3 nucleotides: TGTGCCAGCAGCCTCCCCGGGGTGGGGATGAACACTGAAGCTTTCTTT.

This clonotype occurred a few times. CDR3 sequence reads: CASTPRDGVAKNIQYF. DNA of the CDR3: TGTGCCAGCACCCCTCGGGACGGAGTAGCCAAAAACATTCAGTACTTC. The genes are TRBV7-2 and TRBJ2-4; TRBD1 or TRBD2 may be the D gene (5 bases each). V lost 7 bases, J lost 0 bases, and 16 bases lay in between. Germline V CDR1 and CDR2: SGHTA, FQGNSA. The CDR3 sequence is 16 residues long.

This CDR3 reads CASSAGVSMNEQFF. CDR3 sequence (DNA): TGTGCCAGCAGCGCAGGGGTCTCCATGAATGAGCAGTTCTTC. V and J are TRBV9 and TRBJ2-1, with D maybe TRBD1 (6 bases). Trimming pared 3 bases from V and 7 bases from J, leaving 14 bases between. The germline CDR1 and CDR2 sequences are SGDLS and YYNGEE. The CDR3 runs to 14 residues.

This chain connects TRBV27 to TRBJ1-1; 10 nucleotides agree with TRBD1. This CDR3 is 14 amino acids long. From germline, CDR1 is MNHEY and CDR2 SMNVEV (reference sequence). The J segment lost 10 bases and the V segment lost 6 bases, leaving 11 bases of the junction unmatched. In DNA, the CDR3 is TGTGCCAGCAGCCCGACAGGGGGCTTTGTGGGAGCTTTCTTT. It codes for CASSPTGGFVGAFF.

V and J are TRBV13 and TRBJ2-1; tentative D call: TRBD2 (6 bases). The V end lost 2 bases, the J end lost 7 bases, and 12 bases lay between the germline ends. Germline V CDR1 and CDR2: PRHDT, FYEKMQ (reference sequence). The CDR3 has 14 residues. The CDR3 here is CASSLFREFNEQFF. The CDR3 DNA reads as TGTGCCAGCAGCTTATTTCGGGAGTTTAATGAGCAGTTCTTC.

The J gene is TRBJ1-1, the V gene TRBV19; no reliable D call. The CDR3 runs to 14 residues. The germline gives CDR1 LNHDA, CDR2 SQIVND (reference sequence). V dropped 8 bases and J dropped 1 base, with 14 bases sitting between them. The CDR3 region has the DNA TGTGCCAGTGGTCTAAGACGGCCGAACACTGAAGCTTTCTTT. Translated, it gives CASGLRRPNTEAFF. Full variable domain (outside the CDR3, taken from reference TRBV19 and TRBJ1-1): DGGITQSPKYLFRKEGQNVTLSCEQNLNHDAMYWYRQDPGQGLRLIYYSQIVNDFQKGDIAEGYSVSREKKESFPLTVTSAQKNPTAFYLCASGLRRPNTEAFFGQGTRLTVV.

The rearrangement joins TRBV9 to TRBJ2-7; D is perhaps TRBD1 or TRBD2 (7 bases each). The germline CDR1 and CDR2 sequences are SGDLS and YYNGEE. Trimming stripped 4 bases from V and 5 bases from J, with 13 bases between. CDR3 size: 13 residues. This CDR3 reads CASSPTGRDEQYF. The CDR3 region has the DNA TGTGCCAGCAGCCCGACAGGGAGGGACGAGCAGTACTTC.

The rearrangement uses TRBV7-9 and TRBJ1-1; D remains unclear. CDR1 is SEHNR and CDR2 is FQNEAQ in the germline V gene (reference sequence). The CDR3 length is 12 residues. V was pared by 4 bases and J by 4 bases, with 7 bases between. The CDR3 region is CASSSISTEAFF. CDR3 DNA sequence: TGTGCCAGCAGCTCAATAAGCACTGAAGCTTTCTTT.

The rearrangement uses TRBV5-1 and TRBJ2-5, with D perhaps given as TRBD1 or TRBD2 (6 bases each). The CDR3 has 17 residues. Trimming took off 0 bases at V and 2 bases at J, with 17 bases between the two ends. Germline-derived CDR1 and CDR2 are SGHRS and YFSETQ. The CDR3 region is CASSLDGGQWAQETQYF. DNA of the CDR3: TGCGCCAGCAGCTTGGATGGGGGGCAGTGGGCACAAGAGACCCAGTACTTC.

This clonotype was counted a single time. The V gene is TRBV7-6, the J gene TRBJ1-4, with D uncertain. The germline CDR1 and CDR2 sequences are SGHVS and FNYEAQ. The length of the CDR3 is 14 residues. V was shortened by 1 base and J by 8 bases, with 11 bases between the two germline ends. The DNA of the CDR3 is TGTGCCAGCAGCTTAGAGCTTCCTCCCGAAAAACTGTTTTTT. It codes for CASSLELPPEKLFF.

This rearrangement joins TRBV21-1 to TRBJ1-3. TRBV21-1 corresponds to a pseudogene. The CDR3 is 16 residues long. The CDR3 DNA is TGTGCCAGCAGCAAAATTCGCCGCATTTCTGGAAACACCATATATTTT. This translates into CASSKIRRISGNTIYF.

This rearrangement joins TRBV6-1 to TRBJ2-7; TRBD2 is a possible D gene (6 bases). Per germline, CDR1 MNHNS and CDR2 SASEGT. Trimming cost V 5 bases and J 2 bases, with 13 bases left between them. This CDR3 contains 14 residues. The CDR3 nucleotides are TGTGCCAGCAGTTGGTTCGGGGGACCCTACGAGCAGTACGTC. Translated: CASSWFGGPYEQYV.

This clonotype was observed once. The chain recombines TRBV20-1 with TRBJ1-5; D not resolved. The CDR3 loop spans 14 amino acids. Germline lookup yields CDR1 DFQATT and CDR2 SNEGSKA (reference sequence). V gave up 0 bases and J gave up 1 base, with 7 bases separating them. The CDR3 nucleotides are TGCAGTGCTAGAGATACGGGCAGCAATCAGCCCCAGCATTTT. Amino acid sequence: CSARDTGSNQPQHF.

The table lists this clonotype with a few counts. The chain carries TRBV5-6 and TRBJ1-2; TRBD1 is a possible D gene (6 bases). The CDR3 is 16 amino acids. The germline V gene encodes CDR1 SGHDT and CDR2 YYEEEE. The V and J ends lost 1 base and 3 bases respectively, with 16 bases between them. Here the CDR3 DNA reads TGTGCCAGCAGCTTGAGAACAGGGCGGCCCTACTATGGCTACACCTTC. Translated, it gives CASSLRTGRPYYGYTF.

V is TRBV6-6 and J is TRBJ2-5; D remains unclear. There are 16 residues in the CDR3. V was shortened by 0 bases and J by 3 bases, with 14 bases between the two germline ends. Germline CDR1 reads MNHNY; CDR2 reads SVGAGI (reference sequence). The CDR3 protein is CASSYSGPPNKETQYF. The CDR3 nucleotides read TGTGCCAGCAGTTACTCGGGTCCCCCTAATAAAGAGACCCAGTACTTC.

A note on this clonotype: At one end the junction does not follow the germline gene, possibly because of a read error. V and J are TRBV7-6 and TRBJ1-1; perhaps TRBD1 as D (5 bases). CDR3 length: 14 residues. CDR1 SGHVS and CDR2 FNYEAQ come from the germline V gene. In DNA, the CDR3 is TGTACCAGCAGCATGCAGCAGGGTCGGACTGAAGCTTTCTTT. It specifies CTSSMQQGRTEAFF.

The rearrangement links TRBV20-1 to TRBJ2-1, with 8 bases aligning to TRBD2. The CDR3 sequence is 15 residues long. Germline CDR1 is DFQATT and CDR2 is SNEGSKA (reference sequence). V was clipped by 0 bases and J by 4 bases; unmatched bases: 5. CDR3 nucleotide sequence: TGCAGTGCTAGAGAGGGACTAGGGTCGTACAATGAGCAGTTCTTC. Amino acids: CSAREGLGSYNEQFF.

The DNA of the CDR3 is TGTGCCTGGATGGAGTTAGGTTCCGTAGCTTTCTTT. As protein: CAWMELGSVAFF. The chain joins TRBV30 to TRBJ1-1, with D unresolved. Trimming cost V 4 bases and J 10 bases, with 16 bases left between them. The CDR3 spans 12 residues. The germline V gene encodes CDR1 GTSNPN and CDR2 SVGIG (reference sequence). The variable domain in full, with the rest retrieved from reference TRBV30 and TRBJ1-1, is SQTIHQWPATLVQPVGSPLSLECTVEGTSNPNLYWYRQAAGRGLQLLFYSVGIGQISSEVPQNLSASRPQDRQFILSSKKLLLSDSGFYLCAWMELGSVAFFGQGTRLTVV.

The chain couples TRBV27 to TRBJ1-1; TRBD1 aligns across 9 bases. The CDR3 has 15 residues. Trimming at V came to 4 bases and at J to 3 bases, leaving 6 bases not matched to a gene. Looked up from germline, CDR1 is MNHEY and CDR2 is SMNVEV (reference sequence). This chain's CDR3 is CASSWDRALYTEAFF. DNA of the CDR3: TGTGCCAGCAGTTGGGACAGGGCACTCTACACTGAAGCTTTCTTT.

The V call is TRBV6-1, the J call TRBJ1-1; TRBD1 matches at 7 bases. Germline-derived CDR1 and CDR2 are MNHNS and SASEGT. The CDR3 length is 14 residues. Trimming removed 4 bases from V and 0 bases from J; junction bases left unmatched: 2. The CDR3 loop reads CASSGDSVNTEAFF. CDR3 DNA: TGTGCCAGCAGTGGGGACAGCGTGAACACTGAAGCTTTCTTT.